A single sample is the source of the 23 T cell receptor beta chains below, sequenced in a study of blood T cell repertoires in COVID-19. The table came from immunoSEQ multiplex PCR; TCRdb's copy has only in-frame clones and leaves some out. The sample gives about 120,000 clones, 87% of which show up once; more than 25% is in the top ten. The sequenced material came from peripheral blood. The receptor set was obtained from a woman aged 70-85 years with acute or convalescent COVID-19.

The CDR3 protein is CASSPRAGSSYNEQFF. The CDR3 coding sequence is TGTGCCAGCAGCCCCAGAGCAGGAAGCTCCTACAATGAGCAGTTCTTC. The chain combines TRBV9 with TRBJ2-1; D ambiguous. Germline CDR1 and CDR2: SGDLS and YYNGEE. V gave up 4 bases and J gave up 0 bases, with 14 bases separating them. This CDR3 is built from 16 residues.

As DNA, the CDR3 is TGTGCAAGTCGCTTAGAATTTCAGGGGGCGTGGGAGACCCAGTACTTC. Translated, it gives CASRLEFQGAWETQYF. The chain is built from TRBV12-2 and TRBJ2-5; the table's D call of TRBD1 was not tested on the DNA. TRBV12-2 is a listed pseudogene. The CDR3 extends over 16 amino acids.

V gene TRBV28 combines with J gene TRBJ1-2; 10 bases align to TRBD1. Germline CDR1 reads MDHEN; CDR2 reads SYDVKM. This CDR3 is built from 18 residues. V was clipped by 10 bases and J by 3 bases; unmatched bases: 20. CDR3 DNA: TGTGCCACCAGGCGGCCCGGGACAGGGGCGTATACCCACTATGGCTACACCTTC. Protein sequence: CATRRPGTGAYTHYGYTF.

This chain connects TRBV2 to TRBJ2-3; 9 bases map to TRBD2. The CDR3 has 15 amino acids. Losses at the gene ends were 3 bases for V and 5 bases for J; bases not matched to a gene: 6. CDR1 is SNHLY and CDR2 is FYNNEI in the germline V gene. The CDR3 loop reads CASSDGAGGRDTQYF. The DNA of the CDR3 is TGTGCCAGCAGTGACGGGGCGGGGGGGCGAGATACGCAGTATTTT.

V gene TRBV6-5 combines with J gene TRBJ1-2, with TRBD1 as a possible D gene (5 bases). Per the germline V gene, CDR1 is MNHEY and CDR2 is SVGAGI. The CDR3 is 14 amino acids. The germline V and J ends were trimmed by 6 bases and 5 bases, with 16 bases remaining between them. DNA for the CDR3: TGTGCCAGCAGCTTTACCGGGACTTATTATGGCTACACCTTC. Encoded protein: CASSFTGTYYGYTF.

The V and J genes are TRBV10-3 and TRBJ1-2; unclear D gene. Germline V gene data show CDR1 as ENHRY and CDR2 as SYGVKD. This CDR3 has 14 residues. V lost 3 bases and J lost 3, with 11 bases in between. The CDR3 is CAISDRGEDYGYTF. The DNA of the CDR3 is TGTGCCATCAGTGACCGTGGAGAGGACTATGGCTACACCTTC.

In its sample, this clone was seen a few times. The chain carries TRBV5-1 and TRBJ2-2, with TRBD2 matching over 7 bases. CDR1 SGHRS and CDR2 YFSETQ come from the germline V gene. The CDR3 consists of 16 residues. V dropped 4 bases and J dropped 4; count of bases not matched to a gene: 10. The CDR3 sequence is CASSPLLAETTGELFF. The CDR3 DNA sequence: TGCGCCAGCAGCCCCCTTCTAGCGGAGACCACCGGGGAGCTGTTTTTT.

V and J are TRBV7-9 and TRBJ1-2; no clear D gene. The CDR3 extends over 12 amino acids. Germline CDR1 SEHNR, CDR2 FQNEAQ (reference sequence). V was clipped by 4 bases and J by 11 bases, with 14 bases between them. CDR3 amino acids: CASSSITVRYTF. The CDR3 DNA reads as TGTGCCAGCAGCTCGATAACGGTCCGGTACACCTTC.

This chain uses TRBV7-2 with TRBJ1-4; D remains ambiguous. The CDR3 sequence is 17 residues long. CDR1 and CDR2 from the germline V gene are SGHTA and FQGNSA. With 1 base removed from V and 4 bases from J, the gap between germline ends came to 16 bases. CDR3 residues: CASSLDQRRMGNEKLFF. The CDR3 DNA follows: TGTGCCAGCAGCTTAGATCAGCGGAGGATGGGTAATGAAAAACTGTTTTTT.

V is TRBV19 and J is TRBJ1-1; TRBD1 might be the D (6 bases). V lost 6 bases and J lost 3, with 14 bases in between. The germline V gene encodes CDR1 LNHDA and CDR2 SQIVND (reference sequence). The CDR3 has 14 amino acids. The CDR3 is CASSRTVRDTEAFF. The CDR3, as DNA: TGTGCCAGTAGCCGGACAGTTAGGGACACTGAAGCTTTCTTT.

The V and J genes are TRBV29-1 and TRBJ2-1; 8 bases match TRBD2. CDR3 length equals 14 residues. V shed 7 bases, J shed 5 bases, and the junction held 10 bases outside the gene matches. The germline gives CDR1 SQVTM, CDR2 ANQGSEA. CDR3 protein: CSDGLAMRDNEQFF. CDR3 DNA sequence: TGCAGCGATGGACTAGCAATGCGTGACAATGAGCAGTTCTTC.

The chain couples TRBV7-9 to TRBJ2-7; D is perhaps TRBD1 (6 bases). V was trimmed by 6 bases and J by 1 base, leaving 16 bases between them. The CDR3 contains 15 residues. Germline V gives CDR1 SEHNR, CDR2 FQNEAQ (reference sequence). The CDR3 nucleotides read TGTGCCAGCAGACAGCAGGGGATAGGGTCCTACGAGCAGTACTTC. Protein product: CASRQQGIGSYEQYF.

V is TRBV12-5 and J is TRBJ1-1; D is uncertain. Trimming left V 1 base short and J 6 bases short, with 6 bases between. Germline V gene lookup returns CDR1 LGHNT and CDR2 FRNRAP. The CDR3 totals 12 residues. The CDR3: CASGLAPAEAFF. CDR3 DNA sequence: TGTGCTAGTGGTTTGGCCCCAGCTGAAGCTTTCTTT.

This clone was counted a few times. The chain recombines TRBV19 with TRBJ1-2; no firm D call. This CDR3 has 14 amino acids. The germline V gene encodes CDR1 LNHDA and CDR2 SQIVND (reference sequence). With 6 bases removed from V and 4 bases from J, the gap between germline ends came to 15 bases. The CDR3 DNA reads TGTGCCAGTAGATTTGAGGTCCAGAGCTATGGCTACACCTTC. Its translation: CASRFEVQSYGYTF.

V and J are TRBV28 and TRBJ2-5; tentatively, D is TRBD2 (6 bases). CDR1 is MDHEN and CDR2 is SYDVKM in the germline V gene. This CDR3 is built from 14 residues. Trimming stripped 6 bases from V and 4 bases from J, with 15 bases between. The CDR3 bases are TGTGCCAGCAGGGGCTCAGCGGGCGTAGAGACCCAGTACTTC. It is translated as CASRGSAGVETQYF.

The genes are TRBV2 and TRBJ2-5; D call uncertain. V lost 7 bases, J lost 2 bases, and 14 bases lay in between. CDR1 is SNHLY, CDR2 FYNNEI, per germline. The CDR3 sequence is 14 residues long. CDR3 residues: CASTPLSGQETQYF. Written as DNA, the CDR3 is TGTGCCAGCACCCCCCTAAGTGGTCAAGAGACCCAGTACTTC.

The chain carries TRBV5-1 and TRBJ1-3; 7 positions agree with TRBD1. The CDR3 runs 15 residues. Looked up from germline, CDR1 is SGHRS and CDR2 is YFSETQ. The trim removed 1 base at V and 2 bases at J, leaving 3 bases unmatched. The CDR3 sequence is CASSLPGTAGNTIYF. For the CDR3, the DNA is TGCGCCAGCAGCTTGCCCGGGACAGCTGGAAACACCATATATTTT.

The V gene is TRBV27, the J gene TRBJ1-1; D remains ambiguous. CDR3 length equals 12 residues. Per germline, CDR1 MNHEY and CDR2 SMNVEV (reference sequence). Trimming pared 4 bases from V and 4 bases from J, leaving 7 bases between. The CDR3 spells CASSSRGTEAFF. The CDR3 DNA reads TGTGCCAGCAGTTCAAGAGGCACTGAAGCTTTCTTT.

The chain uses TRBV19 and TRBJ1-1; tentatively, D is TRBD1 (6 bases). The CDR3 is made up of 14 amino acids. Germline V lookup: CDR1 LNHDA, CDR2 SQIVND (reference sequence). V was clipped by 6 bases and J by 0 bases, with 11 bases between them. CDR3 sequence: CASSRQVLNTEAFF. DNA of the CDR3: TGTGCCAGTAGCCGACAGGTCCTGAACACTGAAGCTTTCTTT.

The chain links TRBV7-2 to TRBJ2-3; tentatively, D is TRBD2 (7 bases). The CDR3 totals 16 residues. The V gene's germline CDR1 is SGHTA and CDR2 FQGNSA. Trimming stripped 1 base from V and 5 bases from J, with 16 bases between. The CDR3 here is CASSLVFGGAVDTQYF. CDR3 DNA sequence: TGTGCCAGCAGCTTAGTATTTGGGGGGGCGGTAGATACGCAGTATTTT.

The gene calls are TRBV19 and TRBJ1-6, with unresolved D. CDR1 is LNHDA and CDR2 is SQIVND in the germline V gene (reference sequence). V lost 5 bases and J lost 0, with 8 bases in between. The length of the CDR3 is 15 residues. The CDR3: CASSSSGSYNSPLHF. CDR3 DNA sequence: TGTGCCAGTAGTTCTTCAGGCTCCTATAATTCACCCCTCCACTTT.

The chain joins TRBV28 to TRBJ2-6; possible D gene TRBD1, 5 bases. Germline assignment: CDR1 MDHEN and CDR2 SYDVKM. V lost 4 bases, J lost 1 base, and 11 bases lay in between. This CDR3 has 16 residues. The CDR3 reads CASSYIGVSGANVLTF. CDR3 in DNA: TGTGCCAGCAGTTACATAGGGGTATCTGGGGCCAACGTCCTGACTTTC.

This chain links TRBV6-4 with TRBJ1-1; 8 positions match TRBD1. Trimming at V came to 6 bases and at J to 7 bases, leaving 10 bases not matched to a gene. The CDR3 consists of 14 residues. Germline CDR1 MRHNA, CDR2 SNTAGT. As DNA, the CDR3 is TGTGCCAGCAGGCCTGACAGGGGAGTGGGTGAAGCTTTCTTT. This sequence encodes CASRPDRGVGEAFF.